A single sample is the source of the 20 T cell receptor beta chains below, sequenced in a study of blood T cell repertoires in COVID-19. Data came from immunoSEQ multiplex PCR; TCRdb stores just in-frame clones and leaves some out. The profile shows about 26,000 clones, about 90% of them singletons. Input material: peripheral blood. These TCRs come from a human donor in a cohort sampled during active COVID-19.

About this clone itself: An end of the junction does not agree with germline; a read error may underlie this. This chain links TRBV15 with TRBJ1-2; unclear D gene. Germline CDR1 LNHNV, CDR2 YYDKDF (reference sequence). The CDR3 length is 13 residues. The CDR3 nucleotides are TGTGCCACCAGTGCCGGGATTAACTATGGCCACACCTTC. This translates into CATSAGINYGHTF.

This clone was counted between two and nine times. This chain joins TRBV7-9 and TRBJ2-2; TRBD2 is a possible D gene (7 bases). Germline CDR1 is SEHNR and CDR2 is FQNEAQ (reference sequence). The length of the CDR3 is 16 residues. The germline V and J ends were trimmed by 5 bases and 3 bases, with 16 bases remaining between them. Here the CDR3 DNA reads TGTGCCAGCAGCCCGGGGGGCAGGAAGCACACCGGGGAGCTGTTTTTT. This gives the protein CASSPGGRKHTGELFF.

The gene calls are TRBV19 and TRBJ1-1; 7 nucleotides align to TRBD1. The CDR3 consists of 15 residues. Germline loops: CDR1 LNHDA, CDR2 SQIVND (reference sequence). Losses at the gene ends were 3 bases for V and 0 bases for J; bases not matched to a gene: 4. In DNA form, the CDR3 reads TGTGCCAGTAGTATTAACACAGGGGTGAACACTGAAGCTTTCTTT. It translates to CASSINTGVNTEAFF.

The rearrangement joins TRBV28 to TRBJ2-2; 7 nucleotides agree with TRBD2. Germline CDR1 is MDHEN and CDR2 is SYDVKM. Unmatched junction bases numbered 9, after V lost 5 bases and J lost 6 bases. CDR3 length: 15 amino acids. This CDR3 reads CASSLGLGRAGELFF. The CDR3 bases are TGTGCCAGCAGTCTCGGGTTAGGGAGGGCCGGGGAGCTGTTTTTT.

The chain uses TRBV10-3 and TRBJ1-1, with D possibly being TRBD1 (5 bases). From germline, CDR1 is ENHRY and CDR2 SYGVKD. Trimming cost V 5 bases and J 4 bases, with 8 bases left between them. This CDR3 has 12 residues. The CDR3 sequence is CAISLGPTEAFF. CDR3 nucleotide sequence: TGTGCCATCAGTCTGGGGCCCACTGAAGCTTTCTTT.

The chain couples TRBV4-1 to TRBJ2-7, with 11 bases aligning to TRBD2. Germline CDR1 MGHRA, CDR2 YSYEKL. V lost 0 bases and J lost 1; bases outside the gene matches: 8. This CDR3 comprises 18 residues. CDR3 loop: CASSQDASLAGGSYEQYF. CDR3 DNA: TGCGCCAGCAGCCAAGATGCTAGTCTAGCGGGGGGTTCCTACGAGCAGTACTTC.

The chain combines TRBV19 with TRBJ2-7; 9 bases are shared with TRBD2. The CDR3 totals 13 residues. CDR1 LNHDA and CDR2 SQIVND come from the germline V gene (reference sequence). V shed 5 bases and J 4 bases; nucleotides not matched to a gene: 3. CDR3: CASSPAGGYEQYF. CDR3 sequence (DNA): TGTGCCAGTAGTCCGGCGGGAGGGTACGAGCAGTACTTC.

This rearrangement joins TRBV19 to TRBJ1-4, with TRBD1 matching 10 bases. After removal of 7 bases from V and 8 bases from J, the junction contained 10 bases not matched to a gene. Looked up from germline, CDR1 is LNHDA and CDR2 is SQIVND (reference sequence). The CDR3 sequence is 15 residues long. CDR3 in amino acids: CASKATGGAEEKLFF. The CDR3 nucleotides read TGTGCCAGTAAAGCGACAGGGGGCGCAGAAGAAAAACTGTTTTTT.

DNA of the CDR3: TGTGCCAGCAACACCGGGACTAGCTACAATGAGCAGTTCTTC. It is translated as CASNTGTSYNEQFF. The chain employs TRBV9 and TRBJ2-1; 8 bases match TRBD2. CDR1 and CDR2 from the germline V gene are SGDLS and YYNGEE. The CDR3 is 14 residues long. Trimming at V came to 6 bases and at J to 3 bases, leaving 5 bases not matched to a gene.

The DNA of the CDR3 is TGTGCCAGCAGCCTACTCAGGGGCTACGAGCAGTACTTC. Translated: CASSLLRGYEQYF. The V call is TRBV5-4, the J call TRBJ2-7, with D possibly being TRBD1 (6 bases). The CDR3 has 13 amino acids. Trimming shortened V by 4 bases and J by 3 bases, and 11 bases separated the two germline ends. Germline V gives CDR1 SGHNT, CDR2 YYREEE (reference sequence).

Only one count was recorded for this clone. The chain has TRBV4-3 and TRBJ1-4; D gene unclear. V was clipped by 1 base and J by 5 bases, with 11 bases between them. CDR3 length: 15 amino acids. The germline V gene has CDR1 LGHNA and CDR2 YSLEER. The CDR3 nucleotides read TGCGCCAGCAGCCAAGGGCAGGTCATGAATGAAAAACTGTTTTTT. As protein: CASSQGQVMNEKLFF.

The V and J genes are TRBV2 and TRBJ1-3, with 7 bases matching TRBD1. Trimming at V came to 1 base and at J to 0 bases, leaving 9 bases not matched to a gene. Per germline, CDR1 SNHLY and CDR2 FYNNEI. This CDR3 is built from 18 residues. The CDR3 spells CASSEVPGQQYSGNTIYF. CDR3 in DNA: TGTGCCAGCAGTGAAGTCCCGGGACAGCAATACTCTGGAAACACCATATATTTT.

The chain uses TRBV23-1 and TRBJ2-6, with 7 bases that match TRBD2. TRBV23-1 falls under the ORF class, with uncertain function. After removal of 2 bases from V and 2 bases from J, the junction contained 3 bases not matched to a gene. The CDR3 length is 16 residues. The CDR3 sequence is CASSQKGRAGANVLTF. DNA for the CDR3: TGCGCCAGCAGTCAAAAGGGGAGGGCTGGGGCCAACGTCCTGACTTTC.

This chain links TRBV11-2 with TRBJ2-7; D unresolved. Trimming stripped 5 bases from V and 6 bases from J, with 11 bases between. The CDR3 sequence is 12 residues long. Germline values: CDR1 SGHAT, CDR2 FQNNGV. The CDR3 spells CASSLAIGEQYF. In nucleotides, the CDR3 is TGTGCCAGCAGCCTCGCTATCGGCGAGCAGTACTTC. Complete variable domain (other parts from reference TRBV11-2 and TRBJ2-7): EAGVAQSPRYKIIEKRQSVAFWCNPISGHATLYWYQQILGQGPKLLIQFQNNGVVDDSQLPKDRFSAERLKGVDSTLKIQPAKLEDSAVYLCASSLAIGEQYFGPGTRLTVT.

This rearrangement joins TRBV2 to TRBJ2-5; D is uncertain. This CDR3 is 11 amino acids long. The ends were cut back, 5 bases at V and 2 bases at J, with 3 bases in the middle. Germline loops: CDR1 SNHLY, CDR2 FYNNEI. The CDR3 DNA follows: TGTGCCAGCAGTATACAAGAGACCCAGTACTTC. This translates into CASSIQETQYF.

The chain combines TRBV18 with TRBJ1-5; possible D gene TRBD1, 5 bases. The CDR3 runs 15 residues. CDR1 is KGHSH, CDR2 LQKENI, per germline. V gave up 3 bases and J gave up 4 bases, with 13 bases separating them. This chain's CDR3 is CASSPPRGGNQPQHF. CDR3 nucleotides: TGTGCCAGCTCACCTCCCCGTGGGGGGAATCAGCCCCAGCATTTT. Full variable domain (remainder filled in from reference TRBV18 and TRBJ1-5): NAGVMQNPRHLVRRRGQEARLRCSPMKGHSHVYWYRQLPEEGLKFMVYLQKENIIDESGMPKERFSAEFPKEGPSILRIQQVVRGDSAAYFCASSPPRGGNQPQHFGDGTRLSIL.

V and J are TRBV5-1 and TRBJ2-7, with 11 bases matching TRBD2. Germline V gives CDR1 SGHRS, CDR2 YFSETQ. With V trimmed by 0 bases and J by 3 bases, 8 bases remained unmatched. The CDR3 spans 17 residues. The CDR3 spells CASSLGIAGGRIYEQYF. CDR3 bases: TGCGCCAGCAGCTTGGGCATAGCGGGAGGGCGGATCTACGAGCAGTACTTC.

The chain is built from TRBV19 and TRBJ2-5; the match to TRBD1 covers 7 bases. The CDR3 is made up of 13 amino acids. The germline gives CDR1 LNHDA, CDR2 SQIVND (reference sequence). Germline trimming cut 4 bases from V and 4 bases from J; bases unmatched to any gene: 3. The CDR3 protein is CASSSRTGETQYF. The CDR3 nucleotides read TGTGCCAGTAGTAGCCGGACAGGAGAGACCCAGTACTTC. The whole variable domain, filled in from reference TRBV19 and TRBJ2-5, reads DGGITQSPKYLFRKEGQNVTLSCEQNLNHDAMYWYRQDPGQGLRLIYYSQIVNDFQKGDIAEGYSVSREKKESFPLTVTSAQKNPTAFYLCASSSRTGETQYFGPGTRLLVL.

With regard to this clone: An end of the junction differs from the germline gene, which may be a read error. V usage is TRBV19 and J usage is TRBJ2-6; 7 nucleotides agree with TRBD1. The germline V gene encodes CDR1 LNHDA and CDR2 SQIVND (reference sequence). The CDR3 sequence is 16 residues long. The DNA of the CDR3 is TGTGCTAGTAGGCGGCAGGGGGTCTCTGGGGCCAACGTCCTGACTTTC. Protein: CASRRQGVSGANVLTF. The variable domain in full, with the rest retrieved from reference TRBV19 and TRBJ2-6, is DGGITQSPKYLFRKEGQNVTLSCEQNLNHDAMYWYRQDPGQGLRLIYYSQIVNDFQKGDIAEGYSVSREKKESFPLTVTSAQKNPTAFYLCASRRQGVSGANVLTFGAGSRLTVL.

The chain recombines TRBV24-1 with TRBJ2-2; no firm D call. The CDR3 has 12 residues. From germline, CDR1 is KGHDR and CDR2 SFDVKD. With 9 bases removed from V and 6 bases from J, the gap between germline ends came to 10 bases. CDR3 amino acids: CATAFGPGELFF. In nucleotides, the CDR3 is TGTGCCACCGCCTTTGGGCCCGGGGAGCTGTTTTTT.